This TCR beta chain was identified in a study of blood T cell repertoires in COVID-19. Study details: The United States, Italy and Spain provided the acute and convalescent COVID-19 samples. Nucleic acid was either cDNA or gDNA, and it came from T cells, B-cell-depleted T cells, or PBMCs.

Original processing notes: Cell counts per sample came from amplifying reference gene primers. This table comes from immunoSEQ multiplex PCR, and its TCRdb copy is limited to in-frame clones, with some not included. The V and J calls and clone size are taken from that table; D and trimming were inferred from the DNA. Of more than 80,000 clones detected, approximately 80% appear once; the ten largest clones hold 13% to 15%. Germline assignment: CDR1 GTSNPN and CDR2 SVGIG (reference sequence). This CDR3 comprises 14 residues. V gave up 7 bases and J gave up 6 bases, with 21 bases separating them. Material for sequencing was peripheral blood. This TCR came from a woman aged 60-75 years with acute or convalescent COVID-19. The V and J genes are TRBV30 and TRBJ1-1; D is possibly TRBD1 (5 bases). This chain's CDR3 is CASEYGGVGAEAFF. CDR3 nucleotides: TGTGCCTCAGAGTACGGGGGGGTTGGCGCTGAAGCTTTCTTT. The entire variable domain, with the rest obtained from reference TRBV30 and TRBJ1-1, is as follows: SQTIHQWPATLVQPVGSPLSLECTVEGTSNPNLYWYRQAAGRGLQLLFYSVGIGQISSEVPQNLSASRPQDRQFILSSKKLLLSDSGFYLCASEYGGVGAEAFFGQGTRLTVV.